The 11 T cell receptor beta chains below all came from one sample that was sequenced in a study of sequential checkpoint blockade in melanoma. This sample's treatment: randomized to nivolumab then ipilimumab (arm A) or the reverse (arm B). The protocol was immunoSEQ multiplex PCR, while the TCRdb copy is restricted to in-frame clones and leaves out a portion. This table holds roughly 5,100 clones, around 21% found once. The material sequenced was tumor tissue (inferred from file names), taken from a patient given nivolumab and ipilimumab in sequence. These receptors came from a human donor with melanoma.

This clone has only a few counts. The CDR3 sequence is CASSISKTGLDYEQYF. The CDR3 bases are TGTGCCAGTAGTATCTCCAAGACAGGTCTAGACTACGAGCAGTACTTC. V and J are TRBV19 and TRBJ2-7; weak D call: TRBD1 (6 bases). V was clipped by 3 bases and J by 3 bases, with 18 bases between them. Per the germline V gene, CDR1 is LNHDA and CDR2 is SQIVND (reference sequence). The CDR3 is 16 amino acids. Based on the CDR3 plus reference TRBV19 and TRBJ2-7, the full variable domain is DGGITQSPKYLFRKEGQNVTLSCEQNLNHDAMYWYRQDPGQGLRLIYYSQIVNDFQKGDIAEGYSVSREKKESFPLTVTSAQKNPTAFYLCASSISKTGLDYEQYFGPGTRLTVT.

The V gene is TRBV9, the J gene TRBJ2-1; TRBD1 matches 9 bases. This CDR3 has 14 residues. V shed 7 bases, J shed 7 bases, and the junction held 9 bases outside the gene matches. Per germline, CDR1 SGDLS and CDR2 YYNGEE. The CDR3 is CASGLDRGDNEQFF. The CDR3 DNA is TGTGCCAGCGGTCTGGACAGGGGTGATAATGAGCAGTTCTTC.

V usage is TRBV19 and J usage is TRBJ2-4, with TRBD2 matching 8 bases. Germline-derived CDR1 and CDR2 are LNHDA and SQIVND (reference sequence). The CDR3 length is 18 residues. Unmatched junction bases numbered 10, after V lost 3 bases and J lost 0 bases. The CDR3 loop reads CASSMVPGRGGAKNIQYF. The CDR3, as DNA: TGTGCCAGTAGTATGGTCCCCGGGAGGGGGGGAGCCAAAAACATTCAGTACTTC.

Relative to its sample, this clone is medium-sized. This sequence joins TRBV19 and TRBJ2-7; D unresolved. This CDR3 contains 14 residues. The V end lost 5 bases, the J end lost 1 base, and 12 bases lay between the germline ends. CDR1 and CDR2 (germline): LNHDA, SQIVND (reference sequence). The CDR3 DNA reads TGTGCCAGTAGTGACCCGGGCACGTCCTACGAGCAGTACTTC. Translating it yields CASSDPGTSYEQYF.

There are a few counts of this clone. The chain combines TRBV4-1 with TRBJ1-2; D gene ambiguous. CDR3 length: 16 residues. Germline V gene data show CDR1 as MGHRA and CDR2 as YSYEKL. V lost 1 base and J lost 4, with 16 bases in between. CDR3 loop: CASSQVHADILYGYTF. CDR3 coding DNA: TGCGCCAGCAGCCAAGTCCATGCCGACATCCTCTATGGCTACACCTTC.

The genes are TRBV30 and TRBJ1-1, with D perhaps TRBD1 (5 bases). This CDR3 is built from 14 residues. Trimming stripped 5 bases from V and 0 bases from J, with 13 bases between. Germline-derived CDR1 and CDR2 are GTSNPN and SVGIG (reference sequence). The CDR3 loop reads CAWGTGTVNTEAFF. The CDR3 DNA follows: TGTGCCTGGGGGACCGGGACGGTGAACACTGAAGCTTTCTTT.

For the CDR3, the DNA is TGTGCCAGCAGTTTCGGTGGAGGACAGGGGTCGAGGGAGCAGTACTTC. It yields the protein CASSFGGGQGSREQYF. V is TRBV28 and J is TRBJ2-7; 9 nucleotides line up with TRBD1. The CDR3 length is 16 residues. Germline V gene data show CDR1 as MDHEN and CDR2 as SYDVKM. V gave up 3 bases and J gave up 7 bases; unmatched junction bases: 13.

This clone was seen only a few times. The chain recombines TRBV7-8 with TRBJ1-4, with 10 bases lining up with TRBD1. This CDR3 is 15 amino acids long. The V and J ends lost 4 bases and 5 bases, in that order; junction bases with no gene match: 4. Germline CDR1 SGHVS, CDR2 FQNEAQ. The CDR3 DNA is TGTGCCAGCAGCTGGGGACAGGGGAGGAATGAAAAACTGTTTTTT. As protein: CASSWGQGRNEKLFF. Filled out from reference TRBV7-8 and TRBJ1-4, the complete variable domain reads GAGVSQSPRYKVAKRGQDVALRCDPISGHVSLFWYQQALGQGPEFLTYFQNEAQLDKSGLPSDRFFAERPEGSVSTLKIQRTQQEDSAVYLCASSWGQGRNEKLFFGSGTQLSVL.

The CDR3 DNA follows: TGCGCCAGCAGCTTACAGCGGGGGAAAGAGACCCAGTACTTC. Its protein product is CASSLQRGKETQYF. The rearrangement links TRBV5-1 to TRBJ2-5; 8 bases agree with TRBD2. The V gene's germline CDR1 is SGHRS and CDR2 YFSETQ. J was trimmed by 3 bases and V by 2 bases; bases with no gene match: 3. There are 14 residues in the CDR3.

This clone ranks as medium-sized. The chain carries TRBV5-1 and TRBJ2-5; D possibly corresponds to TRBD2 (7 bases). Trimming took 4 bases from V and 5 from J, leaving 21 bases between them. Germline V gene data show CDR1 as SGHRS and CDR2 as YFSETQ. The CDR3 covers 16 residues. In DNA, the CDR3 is TGCGCCAGCAGCCCAGGGAGGGGGGGCATGGCGGAGACCCAGTACTTC. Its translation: CASSPGRGGMAETQYF.

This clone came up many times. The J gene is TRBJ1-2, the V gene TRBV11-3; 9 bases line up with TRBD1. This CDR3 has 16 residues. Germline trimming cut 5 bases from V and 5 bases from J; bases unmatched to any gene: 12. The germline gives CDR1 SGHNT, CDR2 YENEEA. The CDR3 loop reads CASSQAGRDRDYGYTF. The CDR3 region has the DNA TGTGCCAGCAGCCAAGCCGGCAGGGACAGGGATTATGGCTACACCTTC.